This TCR beta chain was captured in a study of T-cell memory formation after mild COVID-19. Study-wide background: TCR clusters were mostly donor specific.

Findings and limits, study-wide: Clones that shrank (day 15 to 85) were balanced CD4/CD8, whereas later expanders leaned CD4+.

TCRdb reprocessed the 5' RACE reads via MiXCR and lists one record per CDR3 protein. This table has approximately 270,000 distinct CDR3 sequences, around 15% appearing once. This clonotype was detected a few times. The antigen is not known. The CDR3 consists of 14 residues. The V gene lost 2 bases and the J gene lost 5 bases, with 12 bases spanning the gap. This chain uses TRBV12-3 or TRBV12-4 with TRBJ2-5; either TRBD1 or TRBD2 may supply D (5 bases each). The TCR comes from a man younger than 30 who had mild COVID-19 (a few samples of this study predate the infection). Cell type and time point are not known. Sequencing input: PBMCs or a T cell subset sorted from them (not recorded which). Here the CDR3 DNA reads TGTGCCAGCAGTTTACGTAGGGGAGCGGAGACCCAGTACTTC. The encoded protein is CASSLRRGAETQYF.